Detailed here is one T cell receptor (beta chain). The source of the sample is a study of spatial heterogeneity in lung cancer. Study at large: Alpha-chain sequences were consistently detected less often than beta-chain sequences. Raw sequencing reads included, on average, more than eight appearances of each unique TCR and UMI combination.

TCRdb processed the 5' RACE reads anew with MiXCR; each CDR3 protein has one entry. Among some 44,000 distinct CDR3 sequences listed, 12% to 15% were seen once. Indicated time point: sample taken at primary tumor resection. Whole RNA, which was extracted from tumor, nontumor lung tissue or frozen PBMC, was sequenced without any cell sorting. Samples came from 65 to 75 TRACERx patients with untreated early-stage lung cancer. This specimen was PBMCs, taken at surgery. This TCR was sampled from a male donor with early-stage non-small cell lung cancer.

The CDR3 bases are TGTGCCAGCAGTGAGCGGCAGCCTAATAATTCACCCCTCCACTTT. It yields the protein CASSERQPNNSPLHF. V is TRBV6-1 and J is TRBJ1-6; D uncertain. The CDR3 contains 15 residues. Germline CDR1 and CDR2: MNHNS and SASEGT. V gave up 3 bases and J gave up 5 bases, with 11 bases separating them.